This T cell receptor (beta chain) comes out of a study of identical twins. Findings and caveats of the study: Beta out-of-frame sequences showed weaker excess sharing between twins. These conclusions were based on statistical analysis (cross-sectional, not following the same donors).

The authors used template switching to add a universal primer site and gave cDNA unique molecular identifiers. TCRdb called the 5' RACE reads again in MiXCR, with one record for every CDR3 protein. Of hundreds of thousands of distinct CDR3 sequences detected, under 9% appear once; the ten largest clones hold approximately 0.89%. Healthy Caucasians supplied all donations. In its sample, this clonotype was seen a few times. Its antigen is unidentified. V lost 2 bases, J lost 5 bases, and 10 bases lay in between. The CDR3 contains 14 residues. The sample was also linked to a second study, of yellow fever vaccine responses in identical twins.

The chain links TRBV12-3 or TRBV12-4 to TRBJ2-4; a weak D match, TRBD1 (6 bases). The sequence derives from a woman younger than 35 in good health. The material sequenced was PBMCs. CDR3 region: CASSLRNRENIQYF. The DNA of the CDR3 is TGTGCCAGCAGTTTAAGGAACAGGGAAAACATTCAGTACTTC.